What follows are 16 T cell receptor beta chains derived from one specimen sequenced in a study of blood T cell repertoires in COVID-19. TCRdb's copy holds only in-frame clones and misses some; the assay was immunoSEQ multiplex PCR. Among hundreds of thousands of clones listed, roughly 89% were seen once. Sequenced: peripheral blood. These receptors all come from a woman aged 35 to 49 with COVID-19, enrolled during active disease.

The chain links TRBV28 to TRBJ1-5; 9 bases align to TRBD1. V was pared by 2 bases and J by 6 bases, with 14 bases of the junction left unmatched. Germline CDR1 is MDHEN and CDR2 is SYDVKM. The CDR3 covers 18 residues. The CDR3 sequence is CASSLVSGGQGFLQPQHF. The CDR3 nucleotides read TGTGCCAGCAGTTTAGTGTCTGGGGGACAGGGCTTCCTTCAGCCCCAGCATTTT.

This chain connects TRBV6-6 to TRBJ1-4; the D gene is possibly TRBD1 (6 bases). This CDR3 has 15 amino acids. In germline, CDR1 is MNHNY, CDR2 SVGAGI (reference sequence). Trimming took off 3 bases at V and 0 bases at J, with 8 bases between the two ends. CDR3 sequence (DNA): TGTGCCAGCAGTTATTGGACAGCAACTAATGAAAAACTGTTTTTT. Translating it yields CASSYWTATNEKLFF.

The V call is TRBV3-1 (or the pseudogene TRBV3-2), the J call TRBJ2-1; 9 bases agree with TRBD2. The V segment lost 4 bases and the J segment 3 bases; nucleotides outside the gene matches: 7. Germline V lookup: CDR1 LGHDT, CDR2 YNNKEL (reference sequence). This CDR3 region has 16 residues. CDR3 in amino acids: CASSPSGREGYNEQFF. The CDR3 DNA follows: TGTGCCAGCAGCCCCAGTGGGCGGGAGGGCTACAATGAGCAGTTCTTC.

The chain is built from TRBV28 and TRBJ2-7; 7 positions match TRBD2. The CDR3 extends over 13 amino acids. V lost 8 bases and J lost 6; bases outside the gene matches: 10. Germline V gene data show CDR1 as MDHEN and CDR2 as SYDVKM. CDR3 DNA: TGTGCCAGCGATCGGGAGGCCCGCTCCGAGCAGTACTTC. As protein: CASDREARSEQYF. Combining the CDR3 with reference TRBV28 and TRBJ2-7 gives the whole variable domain DVKVTQSSRYLVKRTGEKVFLECVQDMDHENMFWYRQDPGLGLRLIYFSYDVKMKEKGDIPEGYSVSREKKERFSLILESASTNQTSMYLCASDREARSEQYFGPGTRLTVT.

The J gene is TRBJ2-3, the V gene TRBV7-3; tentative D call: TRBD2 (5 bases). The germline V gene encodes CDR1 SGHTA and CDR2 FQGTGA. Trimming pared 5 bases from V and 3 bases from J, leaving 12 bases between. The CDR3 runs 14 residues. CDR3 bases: TGTGCCAGCAGCCTGAGGGCTCTGACAGATACGCAGTATTTT. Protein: CASSLRALTDTQYF.

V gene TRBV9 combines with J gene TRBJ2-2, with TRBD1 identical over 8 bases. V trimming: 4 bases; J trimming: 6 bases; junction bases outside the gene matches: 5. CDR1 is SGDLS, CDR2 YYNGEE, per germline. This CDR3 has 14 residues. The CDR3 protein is CASSTRTGSGELFF. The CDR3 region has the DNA TGTGCCAGCAGCACTAGGACAGGGTCCGGGGAGCTGTTTTTT.

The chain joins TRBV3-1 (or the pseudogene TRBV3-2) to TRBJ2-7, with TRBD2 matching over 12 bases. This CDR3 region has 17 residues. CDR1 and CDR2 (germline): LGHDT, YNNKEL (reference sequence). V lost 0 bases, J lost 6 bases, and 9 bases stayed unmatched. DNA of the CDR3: TGTGCCAGCAGCCAAGAAGCCTCTAGCGGGAGGGCCAGCGAGCAGTACTTC. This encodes CASSQEASSGRASEQYF.

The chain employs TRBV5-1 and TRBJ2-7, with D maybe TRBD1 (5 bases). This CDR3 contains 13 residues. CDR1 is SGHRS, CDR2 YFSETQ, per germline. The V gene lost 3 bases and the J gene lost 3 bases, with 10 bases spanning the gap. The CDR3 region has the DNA TGCGCCAGCAGCTCACCCCAGGGCTACGAGCAGTACTTC. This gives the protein CASSSPQGYEQYF.

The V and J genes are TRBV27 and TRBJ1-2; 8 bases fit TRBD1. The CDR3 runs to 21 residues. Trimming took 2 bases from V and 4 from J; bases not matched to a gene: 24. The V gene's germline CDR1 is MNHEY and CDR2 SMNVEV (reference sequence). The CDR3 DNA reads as TGTGCCAGCAGTTTACACCGCTTGAGGGGGACAGGTTCCGGAGCGGGCTATGGCTACACCTTC. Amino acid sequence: CASSLHRLRGTGSGAGYGYTF.

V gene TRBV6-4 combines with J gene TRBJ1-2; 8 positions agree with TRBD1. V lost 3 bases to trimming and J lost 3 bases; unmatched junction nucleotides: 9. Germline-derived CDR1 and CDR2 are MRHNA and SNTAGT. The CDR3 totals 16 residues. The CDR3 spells CASSESIGQGYYGYTF. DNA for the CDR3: TGTGCCAGCAGTGAAAGTATCGGACAGGGATACTATGGCTACACCTTC.

In DNA, the CDR3 is TGTGCCAGCAGCGGCGGGGGGGGCACAGATACGCAGTATTTT. This codes for CASSGGGGTDTQYF. The chain has TRBV9 and TRBJ2-3; 9 bases are a match to TRBD2. This CDR3 has 14 residues. The germline gives CDR1 SGDLS, CDR2 YYNGEE. Trimming removed 3 bases from V and 1 base from J; junction bases left unmatched: 0.

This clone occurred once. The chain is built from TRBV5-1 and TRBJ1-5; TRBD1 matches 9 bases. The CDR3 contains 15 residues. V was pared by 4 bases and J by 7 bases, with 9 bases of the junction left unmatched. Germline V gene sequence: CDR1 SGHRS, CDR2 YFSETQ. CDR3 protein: CASSRDPDRGQPQHF. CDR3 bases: TGCGCCAGCAGCAGAGACCCGGACAGGGGACAGCCCCAGCATTTT.

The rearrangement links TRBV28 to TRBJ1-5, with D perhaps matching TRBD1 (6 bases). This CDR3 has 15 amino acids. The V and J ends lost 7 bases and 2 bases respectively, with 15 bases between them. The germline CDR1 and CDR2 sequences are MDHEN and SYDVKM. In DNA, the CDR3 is TGTGCCAGCAAGGCAGGGGAAGGGGGCAATCAGCCCCAGCATTTT. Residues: CASKAGEGGNQPQHF.

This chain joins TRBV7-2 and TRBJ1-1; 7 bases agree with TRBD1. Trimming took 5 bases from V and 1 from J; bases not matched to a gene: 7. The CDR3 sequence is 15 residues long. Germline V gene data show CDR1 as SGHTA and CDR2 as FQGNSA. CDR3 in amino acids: CASSPIDRENTEAFF. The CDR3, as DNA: TGTGCCAGCAGCCCGATAGACAGGGAGAACACTGAAGCTTTCTTT.

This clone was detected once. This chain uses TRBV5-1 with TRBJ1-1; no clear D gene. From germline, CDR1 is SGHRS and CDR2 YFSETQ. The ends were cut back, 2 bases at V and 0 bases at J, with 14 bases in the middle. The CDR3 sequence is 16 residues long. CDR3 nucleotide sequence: TGCGCCAGCAGCTTCGCCCAGGCGAATATGAACACTGAAGCTTTCTTT. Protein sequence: CASSFAQANMNTEAFF.

CDR3 coding DNA: TGCGCCAGCAGCTTCGGACAGGGAAGACTGTTTTTT. Amino acid sequence: CASSFGQGRLFF. The chain joins TRBV5-1 to TRBJ1-4; 8 bases are a match to TRBD1. Per the germline V gene, CDR1 is SGHRS and CDR2 is YFSETQ. Germline trimming cut 2 bases from V and 13 bases from J; bases unmatched to any gene: 4. The CDR3 runs to 12 residues.